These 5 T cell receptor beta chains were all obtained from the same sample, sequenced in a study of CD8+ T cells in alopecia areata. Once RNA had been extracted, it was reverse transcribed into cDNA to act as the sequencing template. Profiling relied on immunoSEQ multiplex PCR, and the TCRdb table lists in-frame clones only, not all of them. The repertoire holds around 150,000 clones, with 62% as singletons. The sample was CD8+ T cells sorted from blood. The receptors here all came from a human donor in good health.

The CDR3 DNA reads as TGCAGTGCTAGAAATGGACGGCTCCAGTACTTC. Residues: CSARNGRLQYF. The V gene is TRBV20-1, the J gene TRBJ2-7; D call uncertain. V lost 2 bases and J 10 bases, leaving 12 bases between the germline ends. This CDR3 is built from 11 residues. Per germline, CDR1 DFQATT and CDR2 SNEGSKA (reference sequence).

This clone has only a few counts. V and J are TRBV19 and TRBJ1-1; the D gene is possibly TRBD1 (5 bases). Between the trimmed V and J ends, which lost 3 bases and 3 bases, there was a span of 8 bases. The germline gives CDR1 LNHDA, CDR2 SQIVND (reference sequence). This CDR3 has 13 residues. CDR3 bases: TGTGCCAGTAGTATTACGGGGGACACTGAAGCTTTCTTT. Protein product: CASSITGDTEAFF.

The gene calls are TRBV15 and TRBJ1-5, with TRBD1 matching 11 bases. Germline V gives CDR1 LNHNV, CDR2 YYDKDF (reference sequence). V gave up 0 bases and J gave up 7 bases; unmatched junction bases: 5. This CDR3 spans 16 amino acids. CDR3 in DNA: TGTGCCACCAGCAGAGAGGACAGGGGGCGTAGGCAGCCCCAGCATTTT. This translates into CATSREDRGRRQPQHF.

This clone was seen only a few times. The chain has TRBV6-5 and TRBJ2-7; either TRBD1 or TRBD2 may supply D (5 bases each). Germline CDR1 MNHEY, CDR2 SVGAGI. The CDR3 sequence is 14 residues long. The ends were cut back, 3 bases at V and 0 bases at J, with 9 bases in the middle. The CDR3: CASSYFGGSYEQYF. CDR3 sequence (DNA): TGTGCCAGCAGTTATTTTGGGGGCTCCTACGAGCAGTACTTC.

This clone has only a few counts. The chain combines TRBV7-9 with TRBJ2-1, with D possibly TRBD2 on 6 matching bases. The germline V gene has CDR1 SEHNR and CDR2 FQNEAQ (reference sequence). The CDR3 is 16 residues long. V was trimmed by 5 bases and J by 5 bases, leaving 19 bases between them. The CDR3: CASSPPGTGSDNEQFF. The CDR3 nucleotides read TGTGCCAGCAGCCCTCCCGGGACTGGGTCGGACAATGAGCAGTTCTTC.